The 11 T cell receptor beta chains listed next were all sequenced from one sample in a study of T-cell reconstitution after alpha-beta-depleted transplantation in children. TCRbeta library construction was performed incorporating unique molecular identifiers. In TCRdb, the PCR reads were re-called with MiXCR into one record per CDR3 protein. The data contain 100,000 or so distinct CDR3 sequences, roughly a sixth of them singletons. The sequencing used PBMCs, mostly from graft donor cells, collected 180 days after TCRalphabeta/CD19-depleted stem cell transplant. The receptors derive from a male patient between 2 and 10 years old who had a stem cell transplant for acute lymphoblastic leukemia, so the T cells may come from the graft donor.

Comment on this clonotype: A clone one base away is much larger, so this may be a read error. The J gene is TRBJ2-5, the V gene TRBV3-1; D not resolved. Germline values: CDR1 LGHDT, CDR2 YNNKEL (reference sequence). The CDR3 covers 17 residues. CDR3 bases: TGTGCCAGCTGCCAGGCCATTTTGACTCGCTTACAAGAGACCCAGTACTTC. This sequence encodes CASCQAILTRLQETQYF.

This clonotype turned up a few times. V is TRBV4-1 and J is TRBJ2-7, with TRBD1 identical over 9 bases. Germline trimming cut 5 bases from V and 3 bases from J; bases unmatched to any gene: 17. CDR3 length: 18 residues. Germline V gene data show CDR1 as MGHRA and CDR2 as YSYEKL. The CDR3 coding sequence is TGCGCCAGCAGCTATCGAGAGACTCCGGGACAGGGCGACTACGAGCAGTACTTC. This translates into CASSYRETPGQGDYEQYF.

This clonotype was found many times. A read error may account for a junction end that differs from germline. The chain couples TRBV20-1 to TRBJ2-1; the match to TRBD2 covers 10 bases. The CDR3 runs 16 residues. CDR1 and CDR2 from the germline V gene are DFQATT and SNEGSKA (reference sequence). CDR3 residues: CSAGELAGYTYNEQFF. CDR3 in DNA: TGCAGTGCTGGAGAACTAGCGGGGTACACCTACAATGAGCAGTTCTTC.

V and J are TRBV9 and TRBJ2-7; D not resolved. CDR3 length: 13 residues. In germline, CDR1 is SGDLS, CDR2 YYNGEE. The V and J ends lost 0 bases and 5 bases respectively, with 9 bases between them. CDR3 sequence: CASSVGPEDEQYF. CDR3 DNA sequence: TGTGCCAGCAGCGTAGGCCCAGAGGACGAGCAGTACTTC.

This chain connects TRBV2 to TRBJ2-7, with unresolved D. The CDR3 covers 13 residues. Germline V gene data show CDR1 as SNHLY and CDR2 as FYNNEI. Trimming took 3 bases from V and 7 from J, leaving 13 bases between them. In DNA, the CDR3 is TGTGCCAGCAGTGATTTTTTAGTTTTGGAGCAGTACTTC. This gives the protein CASSDFLVLEQYF.

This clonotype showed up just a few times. CDR3: CASSFRADYGYTF. The CDR3, as DNA: TGTGCCAGCAGCTTCAGGGCGGACTATGGCTACACCTTC. V and J are TRBV7-9 and TRBJ1-2; D might be TRBD1 (5 bases). V was shortened by 3 bases and J by 3 bases, with 8 bases between the two germline ends. The length of the CDR3 is 13 residues. Germline V gene data show CDR1 as SEHNR and CDR2 as FQNEAQ (reference sequence).

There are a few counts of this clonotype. CDR3 residues: CSVDWDRVDTQYF. The CDR3 DNA reads TGCAGCGTTGATTGGGACAGGGTGGATACGCAGTATTTT. This chain uses TRBV29-1 with TRBJ2-3; 9 nucleotides align to TRBD1. This CDR3 region has 13 residues. Trimming took 3 bases from V and 6 from J; bases not matched to a gene: 4. Germline-derived CDR1 and CDR2 are SQVTM and ANQGSEA.

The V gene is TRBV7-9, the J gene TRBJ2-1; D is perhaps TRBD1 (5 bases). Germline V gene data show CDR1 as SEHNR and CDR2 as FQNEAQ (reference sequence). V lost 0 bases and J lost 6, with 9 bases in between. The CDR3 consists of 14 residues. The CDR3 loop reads CASSLALGANEQFF. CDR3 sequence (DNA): TGTGCCAGCAGCTTAGCGCTAGGGGCCAATGAGCAGTTCTTC.

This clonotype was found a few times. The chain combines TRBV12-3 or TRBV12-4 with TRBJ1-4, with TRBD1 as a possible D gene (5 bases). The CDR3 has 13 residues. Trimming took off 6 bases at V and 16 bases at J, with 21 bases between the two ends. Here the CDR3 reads CASREGLRRGEFF. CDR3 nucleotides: TGTGCCAGCAGGGAGGGGCTCCGCCGCGGGGAGTTTTTT.

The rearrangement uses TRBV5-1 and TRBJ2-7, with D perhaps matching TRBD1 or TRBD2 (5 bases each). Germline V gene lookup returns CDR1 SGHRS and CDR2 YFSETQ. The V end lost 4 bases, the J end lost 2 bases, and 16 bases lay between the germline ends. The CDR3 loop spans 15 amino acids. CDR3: CASSTGTDPTYEQYF. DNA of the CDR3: TGCGCCAGCAGCACGGGGACGGATCCAACCTACGAGCAGTACTTC. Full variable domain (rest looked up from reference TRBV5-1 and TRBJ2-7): KAGVTQTPRYLIKTRGQQVTLSCSPISGHRSVSWYQQTPGQGLQFLFEYFSETQRNKGNFPGRFSGRQFSNSRSEMNVSTLELGDSALYLCASSTGTDPTYEQYFGPGTRLTVT.

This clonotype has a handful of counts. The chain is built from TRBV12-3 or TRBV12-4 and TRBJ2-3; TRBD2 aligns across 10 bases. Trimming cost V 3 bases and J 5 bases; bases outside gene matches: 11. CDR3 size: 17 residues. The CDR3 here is CASSFKSSGSFGDTQYF. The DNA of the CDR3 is TGTGCCAGCAGTTTTAAGTCTAGCGGGAGCTTCGGAGATACGCAGTATTTT.